This TCR beta chain is from a study of T cell responses to AZD1222 COVID-19 vaccine. The method was immunoSEQ multiplex PCR; TCRdb's version includes in-frame clones alone and lacks a portion of them. Among 94,000 or so clones listed, roughly nine tenths were seen once. Germline CDR1 is SQVTM and CDR2 is ANQGSEA. The CDR3 consists of 14 residues. V trimming: 3 bases; J trimming: 4 bases; junction bases outside the gene matches: 4. The source material was peripheral blood, sampled on day 0 of AZD1222 vaccination. The V and J genes are TRBV29-1 and TRBJ2-3; 10 nucleotides agree with TRBD2. The source is an adult in good health. CDR3 in amino acids: CSVDSGGASDTQYF. In nucleotides, the CDR3 is TGCAGCGTTGACAGCGGGGGGGCCTCAGATACGCAGTATTTT.